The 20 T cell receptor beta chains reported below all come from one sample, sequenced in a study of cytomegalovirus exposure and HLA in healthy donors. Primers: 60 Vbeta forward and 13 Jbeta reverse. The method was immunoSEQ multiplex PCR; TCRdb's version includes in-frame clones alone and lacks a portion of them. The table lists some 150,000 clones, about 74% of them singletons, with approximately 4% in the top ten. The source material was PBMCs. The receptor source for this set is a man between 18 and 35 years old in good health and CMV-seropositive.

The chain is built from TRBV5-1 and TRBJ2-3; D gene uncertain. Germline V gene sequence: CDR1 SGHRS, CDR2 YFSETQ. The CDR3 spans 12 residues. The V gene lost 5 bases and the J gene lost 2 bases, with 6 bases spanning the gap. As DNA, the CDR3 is TGCGCCAGCAGTGCTAACACAGATACGCAGTATTTT. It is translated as CASSANTDTQYF.

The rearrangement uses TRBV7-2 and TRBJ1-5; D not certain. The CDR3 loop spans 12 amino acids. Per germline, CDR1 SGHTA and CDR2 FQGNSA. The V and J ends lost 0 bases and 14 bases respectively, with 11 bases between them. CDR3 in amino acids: CASSLAWGEEHF. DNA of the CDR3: TGTGCCAGCAGCTTAGCGTGGGGAGAGGAGCATTTT.

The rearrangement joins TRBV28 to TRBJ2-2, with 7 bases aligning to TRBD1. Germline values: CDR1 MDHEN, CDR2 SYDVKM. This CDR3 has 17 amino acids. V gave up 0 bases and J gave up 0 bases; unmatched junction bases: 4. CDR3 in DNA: TGTGCCAGCAGTTTATGGGGGCAGGGGGCGAACACCGGGGAGCTGTTTTTT. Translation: CASSLWGQGANTGELFF.

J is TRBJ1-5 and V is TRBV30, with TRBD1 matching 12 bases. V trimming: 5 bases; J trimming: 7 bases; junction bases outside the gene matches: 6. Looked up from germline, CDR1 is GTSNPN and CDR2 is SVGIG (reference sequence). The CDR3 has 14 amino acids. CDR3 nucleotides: TGTGCCTGGGGGACAGGGGGCGGAAGGCAGCCCCAGCATTTT. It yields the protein CAWGTGGGRQPQHF.

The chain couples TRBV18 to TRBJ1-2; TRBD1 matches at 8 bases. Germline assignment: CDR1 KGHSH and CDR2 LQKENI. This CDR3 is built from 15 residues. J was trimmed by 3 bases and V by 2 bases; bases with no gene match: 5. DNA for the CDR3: TGTGCCAGCTCACCAGTGACAGGGGACTACTATGGCTACACCTTC. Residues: CASSPVTGDYYGYTF.

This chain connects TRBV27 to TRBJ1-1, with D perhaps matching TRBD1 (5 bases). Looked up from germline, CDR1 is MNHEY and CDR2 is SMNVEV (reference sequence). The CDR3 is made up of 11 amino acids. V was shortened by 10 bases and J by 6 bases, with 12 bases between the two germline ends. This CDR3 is CATLTGAEAFF. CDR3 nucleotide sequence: TGTGCCACCCTAACAGGAGCTGAAGCTTTCTTT.

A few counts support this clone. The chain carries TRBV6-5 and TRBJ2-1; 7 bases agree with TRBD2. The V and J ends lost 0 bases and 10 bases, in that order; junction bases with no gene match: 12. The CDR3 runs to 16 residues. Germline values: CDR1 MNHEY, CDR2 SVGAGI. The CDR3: CASSYSRASGLSEQFF. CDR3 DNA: TGTGCCAGCAGTTACTCTAGGGCTAGCGGCCTGTCGGAGCAGTTCTTC.

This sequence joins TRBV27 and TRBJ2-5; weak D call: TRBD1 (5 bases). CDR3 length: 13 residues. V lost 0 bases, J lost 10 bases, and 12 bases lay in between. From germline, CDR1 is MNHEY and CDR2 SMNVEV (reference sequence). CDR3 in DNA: TGTGCCAGCAGTTTATCGGGCAGGGCTATCCAGTACTTC. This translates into CASSLSGRAIQYF.

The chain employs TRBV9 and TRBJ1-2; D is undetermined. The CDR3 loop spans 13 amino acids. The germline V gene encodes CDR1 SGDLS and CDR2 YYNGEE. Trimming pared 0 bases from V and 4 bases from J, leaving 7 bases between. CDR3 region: CASSVVQSYGYTF. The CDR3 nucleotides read TGTGCCAGCAGCGTAGTACAGAGCTATGGCTACACCTTC.

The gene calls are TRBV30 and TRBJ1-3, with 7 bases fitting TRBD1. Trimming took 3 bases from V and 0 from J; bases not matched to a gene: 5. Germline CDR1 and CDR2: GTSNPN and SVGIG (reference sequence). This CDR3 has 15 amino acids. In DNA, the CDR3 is TGTGCCTGGAGGGAGACAGGGACCTCTGGAAACACCATATATTTT. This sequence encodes CAWRETGTSGNTIYF.

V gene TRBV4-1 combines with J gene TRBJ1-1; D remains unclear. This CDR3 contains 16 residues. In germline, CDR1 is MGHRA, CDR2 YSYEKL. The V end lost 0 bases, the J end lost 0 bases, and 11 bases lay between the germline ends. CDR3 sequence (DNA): TGCGCCAGCAGCCAAGACAGCGGCAGGCTGAACACTGAAGCTTTCTTT. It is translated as CASSQDSGRLNTEAFF.

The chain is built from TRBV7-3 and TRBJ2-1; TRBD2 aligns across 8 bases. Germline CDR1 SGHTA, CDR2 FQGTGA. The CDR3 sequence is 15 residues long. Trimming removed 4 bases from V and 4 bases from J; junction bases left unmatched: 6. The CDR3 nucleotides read TGTGCCAGCAGCTCGGGAGGGGGGCTATACAATGAGCAGTTCTTC. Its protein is CASSSGGGLYNEQFF.

The DNA of the CDR3 is TGTGCATCGAGGGGGCAGGACATTCAGTACTTC. Translation: CASRGQDIQYF. The chain has TRBV10-3 and TRBJ2-4, with 7 bases matching TRBD1. The CDR3 runs to 11 residues. Per germline, CDR1 ENHRY and CDR2 SYGVKD.

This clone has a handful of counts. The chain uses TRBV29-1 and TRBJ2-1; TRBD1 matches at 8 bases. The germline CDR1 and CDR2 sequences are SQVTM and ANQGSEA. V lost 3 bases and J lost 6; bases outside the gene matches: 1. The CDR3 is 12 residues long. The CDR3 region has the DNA TGCAGCGTTGATGACAGGGGCAATGAGCAGTTCTTC. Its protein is CSVDDRGNEQFF.

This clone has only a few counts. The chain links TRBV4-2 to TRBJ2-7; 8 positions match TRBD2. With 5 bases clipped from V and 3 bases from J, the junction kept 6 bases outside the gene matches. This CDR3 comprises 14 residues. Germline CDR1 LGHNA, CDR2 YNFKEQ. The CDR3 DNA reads TGTGCCAGCAGCTCCGGGACTAGTAACTACGAGCAGTACTTC. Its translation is CASSSGTSNYEQYF.

CDR3 protein: CASSLAGQSNQPQHF. The CDR3 nucleotides are TGTGCCAGCAGCTTAGCGGGACAAAGCAATCAGCCCCAGCATTTT. V is TRBV11-2 and J is TRBJ1-5; perhaps TRBD1 as D (6 bases). The CDR3 is 15 residues long. Trimming left V 1 base short and J 1 base short, with 8 bases between. Germline V gives CDR1 SGHAT, CDR2 FQNNGV.

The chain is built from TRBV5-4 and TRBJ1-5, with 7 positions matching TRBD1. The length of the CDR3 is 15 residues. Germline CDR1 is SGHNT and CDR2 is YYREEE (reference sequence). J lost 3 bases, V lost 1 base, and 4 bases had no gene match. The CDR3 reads CASSLSGQPNQPQHF. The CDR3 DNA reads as TGTGCCAGCAGCTTGTCGGGACAGCCCAATCAGCCCCAGCATTTT.

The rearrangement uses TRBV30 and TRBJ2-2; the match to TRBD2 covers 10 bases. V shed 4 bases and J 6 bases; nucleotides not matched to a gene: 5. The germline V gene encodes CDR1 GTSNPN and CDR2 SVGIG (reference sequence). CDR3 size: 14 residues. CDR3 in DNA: TGTGCCTGGACAGCGGGAGGGCCCGCCGGGGAGCTGTTTTTT. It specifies CAWTAGGPAGELFF.

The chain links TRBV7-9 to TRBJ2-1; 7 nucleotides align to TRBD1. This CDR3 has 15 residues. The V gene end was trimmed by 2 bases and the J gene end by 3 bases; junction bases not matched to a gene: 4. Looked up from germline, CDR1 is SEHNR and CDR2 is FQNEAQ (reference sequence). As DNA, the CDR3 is TGTGCCAGCAGCTTATTCCGACAGGGCTACAATGAGCAGTTCTTC. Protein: CASSLFRQGYNEQFF.

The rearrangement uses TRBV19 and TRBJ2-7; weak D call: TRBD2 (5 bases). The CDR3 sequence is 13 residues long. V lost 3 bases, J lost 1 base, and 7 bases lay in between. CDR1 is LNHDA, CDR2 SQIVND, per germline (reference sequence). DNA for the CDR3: TGTGCCAGTAGTATGAGGGAATCCTACGAGCAGTACTTC. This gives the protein CASSMRESYEQYF. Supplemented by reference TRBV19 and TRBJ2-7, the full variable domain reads DGGITQSPKYLFRKEGQNVTLSCEQNLNHDAMYWYRQDPGQGLRLIYYSQIVNDFQKGDIAEGYSVSREKKESFPLTVTSAQKNPTAFYLCASSMRESYEQYFGPGTRLTVT.